This passage covers 30 T cell receptor beta chains from one sample sequenced in a study of technical replicates of blood from a handful of donors. Generated by immunoSEQ multiplex PCR, the TCRdb table keeps only in-frame clones and is missing some. The sample records some 62,000 clones, over 75% being singletons. What was sequenced was PBMCs. Source of these receptors: a human donor in good health. Some clones in this sample may be carry-over from other donors' samples.

The J gene is TRBJ1-4, the V gene TRBV6-1, with D perhaps TRBD1 (5 bases). Per the germline V gene, CDR1 is MNHNS and CDR2 is SASEGT. The CDR3 sequence is 17 residues long. Deletions cut 1 base from V and 5 bases from J, with 17 bases between. The DNA for the CDR3 is TGTGCCAGCAGTGAAGTTACACCCCCAGGGCCAAATGAAAAACTGTTTTTT. This encodes CASSEVTPPGPNEKLFF.

This chain links TRBV2 with TRBJ2-5, with D perhaps TRBD2 (7 bases). Germline V gene sequence: CDR1 SNHLY, CDR2 FYNNEI. The CDR3 covers 15 residues. V was trimmed by 3 bases and J by 2 bases, leaving 13 bases between them. DNA for the CDR3: TGTGCCAGCAGTGAGTACGCGGGGGCGCAAGAGACCCAGTACTTC. Its translation: CASSEYAGAQETQYF.

The chain links TRBV7-2 to TRBJ2-2; perhaps TRBD1 as D (5 bases). Trimming removed 7 bases from V and 4 bases from J, with 13 bases in between. Germline V lookup: CDR1 SGHTA, CDR2 FQGNSA. CDR3 length: 14 residues. CDR3 bases: TGTGCCAGCAAAGCAGGGCCGAGCACCGGGGAGCTGTTTTTT. It specifies CASKAGPSTGELFF.

The J gene is TRBJ2-7, the V gene TRBV7-9; 8 positions match TRBD2. CDR1 SEHNR and CDR2 FQNEAQ come from the germline V gene (reference sequence). The J segment lost 7 bases and the V segment lost 4 bases, leaving 9 bases of the junction unmatched. CDR3 length: 14 amino acids. The CDR3 DNA reads TGTGCCAGCAGCTCCTCGGGGGGGCCGGGGGAGCAGTACTTC. This gives the protein CASSSSGGPGEQYF. The entire variable domain, with the rest obtained from reference TRBV7-9 and TRBJ2-7, is as follows: DTGVSQNPRHKITKRGQNVTFRCDPISEHNRLYWYRQTLGQGPEFLTYFQNEAQLEKSRLLSDRFSAERPKGSFSTLEIQRTEQGDSAMYLCASSSSGGPGEQYFGPGTRLTVT.

The sample holds a few counts of this clone. This rearrangement joins TRBV2 to TRBJ1-6; 12 positions agree with TRBD1. Germline CDR1 and CDR2: SNHLY and FYNNEI. V lost 6 bases and J lost 11; bases outside the gene matches: 5. The CDR3 has 14 residues. The chain's CDR3 is CASSPGQGATPLHF. Written as DNA, the CDR3 is TGTGCCAGCAGCCCGGGACAGGGGGCTACACCCCTCCACTTT.

The chain recombines TRBV5-1 with TRBJ2-5; D possibly corresponds to TRBD2 (6 bases). The CDR3 covers 14 residues. Trimming took off 0 bases at V and 5 bases at J, with 11 bases between the two ends. In germline, CDR1 is SGHRS, CDR2 YFSETQ. The CDR3 loop is CASSLASGRETQYF. CDR3 in DNA: TGCGCCAGCAGCTTGGCTTCAGGGAGGGAGACCCAGTACTTC.

V and J are TRBV19 and TRBJ1-5; D is unresolved. The CDR3 has 14 residues. V was clipped by 2 bases and J by 8 bases, with 13 bases between them. Germline V lookup: CDR1 LNHDA, CDR2 SQIVND (reference sequence). The CDR3 coding sequence is TGTGCCAGTAGTATATCGCAGGCCCTCAAGCCCCAGCATTTT. This encodes CASSISQALKPQHF.

V is TRBV7-8 and J is TRBJ1-5; D remains ambiguous. Germline V lookup: CDR1 SGHVS, CDR2 FQNEAQ. V was cut by 1 base and J by 2 bases, with 15 bases left in between. The CDR3 spans 17 residues. CDR3 region: CASSLVREPKGNQPQHF. The CDR3 coding sequence is TGTGCCAGCAGCTTAGTTCGGGAGCCCAAGGGCAATCAGCCCCAGCATTTT.

The chain carries TRBV7-9 and TRBJ1-4; possibly TRBD1 for D (6 bases). Germline CDR1 reads SEHNR; CDR2 reads FQNEAQ (reference sequence). The CDR3 has 15 amino acids. Trimming removed 5 bases at V and 3 bases at J, with 13 bases between. The CDR3 coding sequence is TGTGCCAGCAGCAACCCAGGGGTGGCTAATGAAAAACTGTTTTTT. Amino acid sequence: CASSNPGVANEKLFF.

The chain recombines TRBV5-1 with TRBJ2-1, with 11 bases fitting TRBD2. V was clipped by 0 bases and J by 8 bases; unmatched bases: 7. The germline V gene encodes CDR1 SGHRS and CDR2 YFSETQ. The CDR3 has 16 amino acids. CDR3 region: CASSLGRLAGGYEQFF. The CDR3 nucleotides read TGCGCCAGCAGCTTGGGGCGGCTAGCGGGGGGTTATGAGCAGTTCTTC.

This clone was seen just once. The V and J genes are TRBV5-1 and TRBJ1-2, with a tentative D call TRBD1 (6 bases). Deletions cut 3 bases from V and 9 bases from J, with 18 bases between. CDR3 length: 14 residues. The germline CDR1 and CDR2 sequences are SGHRS and YFSETQ. The CDR3 DNA is TGCGCCAGCAGCTGGAGCAGGGGAGCGAGTAGCTACACCTTC. This codes for CASSWSRGASSYTF.

V is TRBV5-1 and J is TRBJ1-2; D is possibly TRBD1 (5 bases). CDR3 size: 15 residues. Germline CDR1 reads SGHRS; CDR2 reads YFSETQ. Trimming stripped 3 bases from V and 2 bases from J, with 14 bases between. In DNA form, the CDR3 reads TGCGCCAGCAGCTCCTACCCCGGGGGAAACTATGGCTACACCTTC. Its protein is CASSSYPGGNYGYTF. Filled out from reference TRBV5-1 and TRBJ1-2, the complete variable domain reads KAGVTQTPRYLIKTRGQQVTLSCSPISGHRSVSWYQQTPGQGLQFLFEYFSETQRNKGNFPGRFSGRQFSNSRSEMNVSTLELGDSALYLCASSSYPGGNYGYTFGSGTRLTVV.

The rearrangement uses TRBV2 and TRBJ2-6; perhaps TRBD2 as D (5 bases). This CDR3 region has 17 residues. The V gene's germline CDR1 is SNHLY and CDR2 FYNNEI. V was shortened by 6 bases and J by 0 bases, with 15 bases between the two germline ends. The CDR3 DNA is TGTGCCAGCAGGGTTTCGGAGGCGCCCTCTGGGGCCAACGTCCTGACTTTC. Protein: CASRVSEAPSGANVLTF.

This rearrangement joins TRBV7-2 to TRBJ1-1, with D perhaps TRBD1 (5 bases). The CDR3 totals 15 residues. The V gene lost 2 bases and the J gene lost 2 bases, with 12 bases spanning the gap. The germline gives CDR1 SGHTA, CDR2 FQGNSA. The CDR3 DNA is TGTGCCAGCAGCTTATTGGGGGGTGGAAACACTGAAGCTTTCTTT. Amino acid sequence: CASSLLGGGNTEAFF.

The CDR3 DNA follows: TGTGCCAGCAGCCCGCTCAAAGCTTCCTCTGGAAACACCATATATTTT. It specifies CASSPLKASSGNTIYF. The gene calls are TRBV5-6 and TRBJ1-3, with D unresolved. Germline values: CDR1 SGHDT, CDR2 YYEEEE. The CDR3 covers 16 residues. V was trimmed by 4 bases and J by 0 bases, leaving 14 bases between them.

This sequence joins TRBV7-3 and TRBJ2-1, with D maybe TRBD1 (5 bases). V lost 2 bases, J lost 3 bases, and 5 bases lay in between. The CDR3 spans 13 residues. Germline-derived CDR1 and CDR2 are SGHTA and FQGTGA. The CDR3 loop is CASSLDSYNEQFF. The CDR3, as DNA: TGTGCCAGCAGCTTAGACAGCTACAATGAGCAGTTCTTC.

The V and J genes are TRBV6-5 and TRBJ2-7; 7 bases align to TRBD2. V lost 5 bases to trimming and J lost 0 bases; unmatched junction nucleotides: 4. This CDR3 spans 14 amino acids. Germline V gene lookup returns CDR1 MNHEY and CDR2 SVGAGI. In nucleotides, the CDR3 is TGTGCCAGCAGTCGGGGGGAGAGCTCCTACGAGCAGTACTTC. This translates into CASSRGESSYEQYF.

The rearrangement links TRBV5-4 to TRBJ2-7; 7 nucleotides align to TRBD2. The junction had 2 bases not matched to a gene; V was cut back by 1 base and J by 7 bases. This CDR3 has 12 amino acids. Germline V gene lookup returns CDR1 SGHNT and CDR2 YYREEE (reference sequence). For the CDR3, the DNA is TGTGCCAGCAGCTTGATGGGGGGGGAGCAGTACTTC. This translates into CASSLMGGEQYF.

This chain uses TRBV2 with TRBJ1-2, with unresolved D. Germline CDR1 SNHLY, CDR2 FYNNEI. The CDR3 loop spans 15 amino acids. Trimming left V 1 base short and J 1 base short, with 10 bases between. CDR3 nucleotide sequence: TGTGCCAGCAGTGAAGGGCTAGCCTTTAACTATGGCTACACCTTC. Amino acids: CASSEGLAFNYGYTF.

The chain links TRBV9 to TRBJ1-2, with D possibly TRBD1 on 6 matching bases. The CDR3 is 14 residues long. The V end was cut by 4 bases, the J end by 5 bases, with 15 bases between. Per the germline V gene, CDR1 is SGDLS and CDR2 is YYNGEE. This chain's CDR3 is CASSLGGGRYGYTF. The CDR3 DNA follows: TGTGCCAGCAGCCTGGGGGGGGGCCGGTATGGCTACACCTTC.

The chain uses TRBV13 and TRBJ2-1; 7 nucleotides align to TRBD2. V was clipped by 4 bases and J by 5 bases; unmatched bases: 8. The CDR3 loop spans 15 amino acids. Germline V gene lookup returns CDR1 PRHDT and CDR2 FYEKMQ (reference sequence). The CDR3 sequence is CASSYERDKDNEQFF. CDR3 sequence (DNA): TGTGCCAGCAGCTATGAGCGGGATAAGGACAATGAGCAGTTCTTC.

The chain recombines TRBV25-1 with TRBJ2-1, with no clear D. The CDR3 sequence is 15 residues long. The germline V gene encodes CDR1 MGHDK and CDR2 SYGVNS. The V gene lost 1 base and the J gene lost 0 bases, with 7 bases spanning the gap. CDR3 coding DNA: TGTGCCAGCAGTGAATCCCGGTTCTCCTACAATGAGCAGTTCTTC. Amino acids: CASSESRFSYNEQFF.

A remark on this clone: Within the sample, other DNA sequences also encode this same CDR3. V and J are TRBV7-2 and TRBJ2-3; 11 bases agree with TRBD2. CDR3 length: 15 residues. With V trimmed by 4 bases and J by 4 bases, 4 bases remained unmatched. The germline V gene encodes CDR1 SGHTA and CDR2 FQGNSA. The CDR3 reads CASSSLAGAPDTQYF. CDR3 coding DNA: TGTGCCAGCAGCTCACTAGCGGGGGCCCCAGATACGCAGTATTTT.

The chain has TRBV7-8 and TRBJ2-7; a weak D match, TRBD1 (6 bases). The V end was cut by 1 base, the J end by 3 bases, with 13 bases between. Per germline, CDR1 SGHVS and CDR2 FQNEAQ. This CDR3 has 15 amino acids. The CDR3 sequence is CASSLVVRGIYEQYF. The CDR3 bases are TGTGCCAGCAGCTTAGTGGTCAGGGGCATCTACGAGCAGTACTTC.

The chain has TRBV5-1 and TRBJ2-1; the D gene is possibly TRBD1 (5 bases). The V end was cut by 4 bases, the J end by 9 bases, with 17 bases between. The CDR3 spans 14 residues. Germline V gene data show CDR1 as SGHRS and CDR2 as YFSETQ. CDR3 loop: CASSQSSRVGEQFF. The CDR3, as DNA: TGCGCCAGCAGCCAGAGCAGCAGGGTGGGTGAGCAGTTCTTC.

The CDR3 DNA is TGTGCCAGCAGCTTGAGTGGTCTAGCGGGAGGGGATGAGCAGTTCTTC. It is translated as CASSLSGLAGGDEQFF. The chain combines TRBV5-6 with TRBJ2-1, with TRBD2 matching 12 bases. Germline CDR1 is SGHDT and CDR2 is YYEEEE. The CDR3 contains 16 residues. J lost 8 bases, V lost 1 base, and 7 bases had no gene match. The entire variable domain, with the rest obtained from reference TRBV5-6 and TRBJ2-1, is as follows: DAGVTQSPTHLIKTRGQQVTLRCSPKSGHDTVSWYQQALGQGPQFIFQYYEEEERQRGNFPDRFSGHQFPNYSSELNVNALLLGDSALYLCASSLSGLAGGDEQFFGPGTRLTVL.

The chain has TRBV5-6 and TRBJ2-1, with D possibly TRBD2 on 5 matching bases. The length of the CDR3 is 14 residues. Germline lookup yields CDR1 SGHDT and CDR2 YYEEEE. V gave up 5 bases and J gave up 6 bases, with 15 bases separating them. CDR3 nucleotide sequence: TGTGCCAGCAGTATCCTAGCTTTTTCCAATGAGCAGTTCTTC. Translated: CASSILAFSNEQFF.

This clone was counted only a few times. This chain connects TRBV9 to TRBJ1-5; D not resolved. CDR1 SGDLS and CDR2 YYNGEE come from the germline V gene. The CDR3 is 13 residues long. With 1 base removed from V and 5 bases from J, the gap between germline ends came to 7 bases. CDR3 loop: CASSVTGDQPQHF. The CDR3 bases are TGTGCCAGCAGCGTAACTGGAGATCAGCCCCAGCATTTT.

The V gene is TRBV27, the J gene TRBJ1-2, with 8 bases matching TRBD1. There are 13 residues in the CDR3. CDR1 is MNHEY and CDR2 is SMNVEV in the germline V gene (reference sequence). V lost 4 bases, J lost 5 bases, and 3 bases stayed unmatched. CDR3: CASSYGTGYGYTF. In DNA, the CDR3 is TGTGCCAGCAGTTACGGGACAGGATATGGCTACACCTTC.

CDR3 loop: CASSDQTGQGVYEQYF. In DNA form, the CDR3 reads TGTGCCAGCAGCGACCAAACGGGACAGGGGGTCTACGAGCAGTACTTC. The V and J genes are TRBV7-9 and TRBJ2-7; 11 bases match TRBD1. The CDR3 is 16 residues long. Looked up from germline, CDR1 is SEHNR and CDR2 is FQNEAQ (reference sequence). The J segment lost 3 bases and the V segment lost 5 bases, leaving 9 bases of the junction unmatched.